This T cell receptor (beta chain) was sequenced in a study of neurological immune-mediated disorders. Study findings and constraints: Expanded clones shared no CDR3 amino acid sequences across subjects, suggesting private repertoires in all groups. Healthy controls had more TCR clonal expansion than multiple sclerosis, which showed the least, whereas HTLV-1-associated myelopathy showed the most.

The table lists this clonotype with many counts. Its antigen is as yet unknown. The CDR3 runs to 14 residues. Unmatched junction bases numbered 9, after V lost 6 bases and J lost 4 bases. The germline V gene encodes CDR1 DFQATT and CDR2 SNEGSKA (reference sequence). TCRdb reanalysed the 5' RACE reads using MiXCR and keeps one entry per CDR3 protein. The table lists about 55,000 distinct CDR3 sequences, about 4% of them singletons. The sequence came from a man aged 45-65 years with multiple sclerosis. The chain combines TRBV20-1 with TRBJ2-1; TRBD2 matches 7 bases. The sample taken for sequencing was PBMCs. CDR3: CSAAPGTIYNEQFF. CDR3 nucleotides: TGCAGTGCCGCGCCCGGGACTATATACAATGAGCAGTTCTTC.